The 30 T cell receptor beta chains below were found in one sample sequenced in a study of cytomegalovirus exposure and HLA in healthy donors. Generated by immunoSEQ multiplex PCR, the TCRdb table keeps only in-frame clones and is missing some. The sample has 140,000 or so clones, around 89% seen once. Sequenced sample: PBMCs. The receptors were sampled from a woman aged 25 to 45 in good health and CMV-seropositive.

The chain is built from TRBV5-1 and TRBJ1-1; 8 bases are a match to TRBD1. The V gene end was trimmed by 3 bases and the J gene end by 4 bases; junction bases not matched to a gene: 5. Germline loops: CDR1 SGHRS, CDR2 YFSETQ. The CDR3 consists of 14 residues. CDR3 region: CASSWTGRGTEAFF. The DNA of the CDR3 is TGCGCCAGCAGCTGGACAGGGAGGGGCACTGAAGCTTTCTTT.

The sample holds one count of this clone. V usage is TRBV7-9 and J usage is TRBJ2-7, with D tentatively TRBD1 (9 bases). The CDR3 is made up of 16 amino acids. Trimming removed 4 bases from V and 5 bases from J, with 21 bases in between. Germline CDR1 is SEHNR and CDR2 is FQNEAQ (reference sequence). This chain's CDR3 is CASSSRRGDRANEQYF. Written as DNA, the CDR3 is TGTGCCAGCAGCTCCCGGCGGGGGGACAGGGCGAACGAGCAGTACTTC.

The gene calls are TRBV6-4 and TRBJ2-3, with 10 nucleotides matching TRBD2. Losses at the gene ends were 0 bases for V and 2 bases for J; bases not matched to a gene: 2. CDR3 length: 16 amino acids. The germline gives CDR1 MRHNA, CDR2 SNTAGT. Written as DNA, the CDR3 is TGTGCCAGCAGTGACTCGCTAGCGGGGGACACAGATACGCAGTATTTT. Translated, it gives CASSDSLAGDTDTQYF.

The rearrangement uses TRBV19 and TRBJ2-2; a possible D gene is TRBD1 (6 bases). From germline, CDR1 is LNHDA and CDR2 SQIVND (reference sequence). The CDR3 is 18 amino acids. V lost 5 bases and J 0 bases, leaving 19 bases between the germline ends. The chain's CDR3 is CASSEQGSRLPNTGELFF. The CDR3 nucleotides read TGTGCCAGTAGTGAACAGGGTTCCCGCCTTCCGAACACCGGGGAGCTGTTTTTT. The variable domain in full, with the rest retrieved from reference TRBV19 and TRBJ2-2, is DGGITQSPKYLFRKEGQNVTLSCEQNLNHDAMYWYRQDPGQGLRLIYYSQIVNDFQKGDIAEGYSVSREKKESFPLTVTSAQKNPTAFYLCASSEQGSRLPNTGELFFGEGSRLTVL.

This chain joins TRBV29-1 and TRBJ1-2; tentatively, D is TRBD1 (5 bases). V dropped 6 bases and J dropped 4 bases, with 21 bases sitting between them. The CDR3 is 15 amino acids. In germline, CDR1 is SQVTM, CDR2 ANQGSEA. The CDR3 here is CSVVGWGDRFYGYTF. CDR3 DNA sequence: TGCAGCGTGGTAGGGTGGGGGGATCGGTTCTATGGCTACACCTTC.

In this sample, this clone turned up a few times. CDR3 DNA: TGTGCCAGCAGCTTTGGTGGAGGGCCCTACGAGCAGTACTTC. It codes for CASSFGGGPYEQYF. V and J are TRBV7-6 and TRBJ2-7; D might be TRBD2 (6 bases). Trimming removed 3 bases from V and 2 bases from J, with 11 bases in between. The CDR3 totals 14 residues. Germline CDR1 SGHVS, CDR2 FNYEAQ.

The CDR3 region is CASSPRPRGGDNEQFF. Here the CDR3 DNA reads TGTGCCAGCAGCCCGAGGCCGCGGGGGGGGGACAATGAGCAGTTCTTC. The J gene is TRBJ2-1, the V gene TRBV7-7; 9 nucleotides line up with TRBD2. V lost 5 bases, J lost 5 bases, and 10 bases stayed unmatched. The CDR3 is 16 residues long. From germline, CDR1 is SSHAT and CDR2 FNYEAQ (reference sequence).

The rearrangement uses TRBV7-9 and TRBJ1-6; 8 bases line up with TRBD1. The CDR3 has 15 amino acids. Trimming removed 5 bases from V and 6 bases from J; junction bases left unmatched: 6. Germline loops: CDR1 SEHNR, CDR2 FQNEAQ (reference sequence). The CDR3 bases are TGTGCCAGCAGCCTAGTTACAGGGGGTAATTCACCCCTCCACTTT. This codes for CASSLVTGGNSPLHF. Filled out from reference TRBV7-9 and TRBJ1-6, the complete variable domain reads DTGVSQNPRHKITKRGQNVTFRCDPISEHNRLYWYRQTLGQGPEFLTYFQNEAQLEKSRLLSDRFSAERPKGSFSTLEIQRTEQGDSAMYLCASSLVTGGNSPLHFGNGTRLTVT.

The chain carries TRBV20-1 and TRBJ1-2; D unclear. Germline CDR1 reads DFQATT; CDR2 reads SNEGSKA (reference sequence). The CDR3 is made up of 10 amino acids. V lost 0 bases and J lost 6, with 2 bases in between. The CDR3 region is CSARDNGYTF. CDR3 sequence (DNA): TGCAGTGCTAGAGATAATGGCTACACCTTC.

The table lists this clone with a few counts. The V gene is TRBV5-6, the J gene TRBJ2-7, with 7 bases lining up with TRBD1. V lost 4 bases and J lost 9; bases outside the gene matches: 13. This CDR3 comprises 14 residues. Germline V gene data show CDR1 as SGHDT and CDR2 as YYEEEE. The CDR3 DNA reads as TGTGCCAGCAGCCCTGGGACAGCCAGCAGCGGGCAGTACTTC. This translates into CASSPGTASSGQYF. The whole variable domain, remainder taken from reference TRBV5-6 and TRBJ2-7, is DAGVTQSPTHLIKTRGQQVTLRCSPKSGHDTVSWYQQALGQGPQFIFQYYEEEERQRGNFPDRFSGHQFPNYSSELNVNALLLGDSALYLCASSPGTASSGQYFGPGTRLTVT.

This clone was observed a single time. This chain joins TRBV9 and TRBJ2-1; TRBD2 aligns across 7 bases. After removal of 4 bases from V and 6 bases from J, the junction contained 10 bases not matched to a gene. The CDR3 sequence is 15 residues long. The germline V gene encodes CDR1 SGDLS and CDR2 YYNGEE. CDR3 in DNA: TGTGCCAGCAGCTCCAGACTAGCAGGCCTCAATGAGCAGTTCTTC. Translating gives CASSSRLAGLNEQFF.

This chain links TRBV4-1 with TRBJ2-3; D ambiguous. V lost 0 bases to trimming and J lost 6 bases, with 7 bases between them. The V gene's germline CDR1 is MGHRA and CDR2 YSYEKL. The CDR3 contains 13 residues. DNA for the CDR3: TGCGCCAGCAGCCAAGAGGCTGGTGATACGCAGTATTTT. Its protein is CASSQEAGDTQYF.

The CDR3, as DNA: TGCGCCAGCAGTTTCGACCAAGAGACCCAGTACTTC. Its protein product is CASSFDQETQYF. This rearrangement joins TRBV5-1 to TRBJ2-5; D not resolved. V was clipped by 5 bases and J by 0 bases, with 5 bases between them. Germline lookup yields CDR1 SGHRS and CDR2 YFSETQ. This CDR3 contains 12 residues.

This CDR3 reads CASSEVDRGTDTQYF. The CDR3 region has the DNA TGCGCCAGCAGTGAAGTGGACAGGGGGACAGATACGCAGTATTTT. The chain joins TRBV10-1 to TRBJ2-3; TRBD1 aligns across 10 bases. The CDR3 loop spans 15 amino acids. The germline gives CDR1 WNHNN, CDR2 SYGVQD (reference sequence). J was trimmed by 3 bases and V by 3 bases; bases with no gene match: 3.

V is TRBV7-9 and J is TRBJ2-3; 7 nucleotides match TRBD1. Germline CDR1 is SEHNR and CDR2 is FQNEAQ (reference sequence). Trimming cost V 7 bases and J 0 bases; bases outside gene matches: 13. This CDR3 contains 17 residues. The CDR3 DNA reads as TGTGCCAGCACCGATTCCCGGGACAGCCGAAGCACAGATACGCAGTATTTT. This codes for CASTDSRDSRSTDTQYF.

The chain recombines TRBV6-5 with TRBJ1-1; D unresolved. This CDR3 comprises 14 residues. In germline, CDR1 is MNHEY, CDR2 SVGAGI. V was pared by 8 bases and J by 4 bases, with 17 bases between. CDR3 sequence (DNA): TGTGCCAGCCTTCCGACCGACCGGGGCACTGAAGCTTTCTTT. Amino acid sequence: CASLPTDRGTEAFF.

This sequence joins TRBV2 and TRBJ2-5, with 8 bases matching TRBD2. The CDR3 length is 15 residues. Trimming cost V 6 bases and J 4 bases; bases outside gene matches: 10. Germline V gene sequence: CDR1 SNHLY, CDR2 FYNNEI. The DNA for the CDR3 is TGTGCCAGCAGGATTGTCGGGGGGGTTCCAGAGACCCAGTACTTC. The encoded protein is CASRIVGGVPETQYF.

The chain uses TRBV6-1 and TRBJ1-5; TRBD1 is a possible D gene (6 bases). Trimming stripped 6 bases from V and 3 bases from J, with 12 bases between. The CDR3 length is 14 residues. CDR1 is MNHNS, CDR2 SASEGT, per germline. In DNA form, the CDR3 reads TGTGCCAGCAGGGTTACAGGGACCAATCAGCCCCAGCATTTT. It yields the protein CASRVTGTNQPQHF.

This clone showed up just once. The rearrangement uses TRBV6-5 and TRBJ2-7; D perhaps matches TRBD1 (5 bases). Trimming shortened V by 0 bases and J by 4 bases, and 10 bases separated the two germline ends. In germline, CDR1 is MNHEY, CDR2 SVGAGI. The CDR3 loop spans 14 amino acids. CDR3 residues: CASSYSSGKYEQYF. CDR3 nucleotide sequence: TGTGCCAGCAGTTACTCCTCAGGGAAGTACGAGCAGTACTTC.

This clone turned up a few times. The chain joins TRBV2 to TRBJ2-7; 10 nucleotides match TRBD1. Unmatched junction bases numbered 6, after V lost 11 bases and J lost 5 bases. Germline V gene sequence: CDR1 SNHLY, CDR2 FYNNEI. This CDR3 region has 12 residues. The CDR3 region has the DNA TGTGCCGGCCGGGACAGGGGCCACGAGCAGTACTTC. Its translation is CAGRDRGHEQYF.

Only a few counts were recorded for this clone. The J gene is TRBJ1-5, the V gene TRBV2, with D maybe TRBD1 (6 bases). The length of the CDR3 is 13 residues. CDR1 and CDR2 from the germline V gene are SNHLY and FYNNEI. V was cut by 3 bases and J by 6 bases, with 9 bases left in between. The CDR3 DNA follows: TGTGCCAGCAGTGAGGGGGCCCCTCAGCCCCAGCATTTT. It codes for CASSEGAPQPQHF. The full variable domain, its missing parts supplied by reference TRBV2 and TRBJ1-5, is EPEVTQTPSHQVTQMGQEVILRCVPISNHLYFYWYRQILGQKVEFLVSFYNNEISEKSEIFDDQFSVERPDGSNFTLKIRSTKLEDSAMYFCASSEGAPQPQHFGDGTRLSIL.

This chain uses TRBV5-4 with TRBJ2-7; possible D gene TRBD2, 6 bases. Germline V gene lookup returns CDR1 SGHNT and CDR2 YYREEE (reference sequence). The germline V and J ends were trimmed by 1 base and 7 bases, with 15 bases remaining between them. The CDR3 contains 14 residues. CDR3 DNA: TGTGCCAGCAGCTTGATAGGGGCGCGGGGTGAGCAGTACTTC. It specifies CASSLIGARGEQYF.

The chain joins TRBV4-1 to TRBJ1-4; D may be TRBD1 (5 bases). This CDR3 has 13 amino acids. V was cut by 7 bases and J by 5 bases, with 11 bases left in between. The germline V gene has CDR1 MGHRA and CDR2 YSYEKL. In nucleotides, the CDR3 is TGCGCCAGCACGGGACTTTCAAATGAAAAACTGTTTTTT. Its protein product is CASTGLSNEKLFF.

This chain links TRBV2 with TRBJ1-5, with a weak D call TRBD1 (6 bases). Trimming removed 3 bases from V and 4 bases from J, with 13 bases in between. This CDR3 comprises 15 residues. Germline V gives CDR1 SNHLY, CDR2 FYNNEI. CDR3 coding DNA: TGTGCCAGCAGTGACGAATTAACAGGGAATCAGCCCCAGCATTTT. It translates to CASSDELTGNQPQHF.

This clone was detected only once. The chain uses TRBV5-1 and TRBJ2-2; weak D call: TRBD1 (6 bases). Germline CDR1 reads SGHRS; CDR2 reads YFSETQ. Between the trimmed V and J ends, which lost 4 bases and 6 bases, there was a span of 13 bases. The CDR3 contains 14 residues. The CDR3 nucleotides read TGCGCCAGCAGCGATACAGGGTCGGCCGGGGAGCTGTTTTTT. It codes for CASSDTGSAGELFF. Complete variable domain (other parts from reference TRBV5-1 and TRBJ2-2): KAGVTQTPRYLIKTRGQQVTLSCSPISGHRSVSWYQQTPGQGLQFLFEYFSETQRNKGNFPGRFSGRQFSNSRSEMNVSTLELGDSALYLCASSDTGSAGELFFGEGSRLTVL.

The chain combines TRBV4-1 with TRBJ2-7; D might be TRBD2 (6 bases). Trimming shortened V by 0 bases and J by 4 bases, and 13 bases separated the two germline ends. CDR1 is MGHRA and CDR2 is YSYEKL in the germline V gene. This CDR3 has 15 residues. The CDR3 nucleotides read TGCGCCAGCAGCCAAGAGACTCGGGGGTTATACGAGCAGTACTTC. Protein: CASSQETRGLYEQYF.

This sequence joins TRBV5-1 and TRBJ2-7, with TRBD1 identical over 8 bases. CDR3 length: 15 amino acids. The junction had 7 bases not matched to a gene; V was cut back by 1 base and J by 4 bases. In germline, CDR1 is SGHRS, CDR2 YFSETQ. CDR3 sequence: CASSLRTGGWYEQYF. The CDR3, as DNA: TGCGCCAGCAGCTTGCGAACAGGGGGGTGGTACGAGCAGTACTTC.

V usage is TRBV7-8 and J usage is TRBJ2-3; TRBD2 matches at 16 bases. J lost 4 bases, V lost 4 bases, and 5 bases had no gene match. The CDR3 spans 17 residues. Looked up from germline, CDR1 is SGHVS and CDR2 is FQNEAQ. DNA for the CDR3: TGTGCCAGCAGCTATACCGGGACTAGCGGGGGGGCAGATACGCAGTATTTT. Encoded protein: CASSYTGTSGGADTQYF.

Only a few counts were recorded for this clone. The CDR3 DNA sequence: TGTGCCAGCAGTGAAGTAGTGGCCGGGGAGCTGTTTTTT. This codes for CASSEVVAGELFF. V gene TRBV2 combines with J gene TRBJ2-2; D is ambiguous. V lost 1 base and J 6 bases, leaving 6 bases between the germline ends. The CDR3 contains 13 residues. Germline V CDR1 and CDR2: SNHLY, FYNNEI.

The V gene is TRBV19, the J gene TRBJ1-1; D remains ambiguous. Germline CDR1 is LNHDA and CDR2 is SQIVND (reference sequence). V was cut by 4 bases and J by 6 bases, with 15 bases left in between. CDR3 length: 14 amino acids. The CDR3: CASSRNSLQAEAFF. As DNA, the CDR3 is TGTGCCAGTAGTAGGAATTCACTTCAGGCTGAAGCTTTCTTT.